A single sample gave rise to the 26 T cell receptor beta chains below, sequenced in a study of cytomegalovirus exposure and HLA in healthy donors. The PCR used 60 Vbeta and 13 Jbeta primers. Profiling relied on immunoSEQ multiplex PCR, and the TCRdb table lists in-frame clones only, not all of them. The table includes approximately 160,000 clones, approximately 73% detected once. Sequencing input: PBMCs. All receptors come from a man between 50 and 59 years old in good health and CMV-seronegative.

The gene calls are TRBV7-9 and TRBJ1-4; 9 nucleotides match TRBD1. Germline assignment: CDR1 SEHNR and CDR2 FQNEAQ (reference sequence). J was trimmed by 7 bases and V by 7 bases; bases with no gene match: 7. CDR3 length: 14 amino acids. The CDR3 sequence is CASTIQGALEKLFF. The CDR3 nucleotides read TGTGCCAGCACCATACAGGGGGCTCTTGAAAAACTGTTTTTT.

The chain links TRBV18 to TRBJ1-1; D perhaps matches TRBD1 (5 bases). The CDR3 runs to 15 residues. The germline V gene encodes CDR1 KGHSH and CDR2 LQKENI. The V gene lost 3 bases and the J gene lost 2 bases, with 13 bases spanning the gap. The CDR3 DNA reads as TGTGCCAGCTCACCCAACCTCGACAGCAACACTGAAGCTTTCTTT. Translating it yields CASSPNLDSNTEAFF.

This clone was recorded a few times. The chain links TRBV5-4 to TRBJ2-1; 11 positions agree with TRBD2. This CDR3 is built from 18 residues. Trimming removed 4 bases from V and 4 bases from J; junction bases left unmatched: 13. The V gene's germline CDR1 is SGHNT and CDR2 YYREEE (reference sequence). CDR3 residues: CASSPPPALAGGYNEQFF. In DNA form, the CDR3 reads TGTGCCAGCAGCCCACCACCAGCGTTAGCGGGGGGGTACAATGAGCAGTTCTTC.

The chain links TRBV5-1 to TRBJ2-1; TRBD2 aligns across 7 bases. V lost 7 bases, J lost 15 bases, and 10 bases stayed unmatched. CDR3 length equals 11 residues. Per germline, CDR1 SGHRS and CDR2 YFSETQ. For the CDR3, the DNA is TGCGCCAGCGGTTCGGGGGGTTCTTCGTTCTTC. As protein: CASGSGGSSFF.

The chain employs TRBV18 and TRBJ1-4; D is ambiguous. CDR3 length: 14 amino acids. Trimming took off 4 bases at V and 8 bases at J, with 14 bases between the two ends. Germline assignment: CDR1 KGHSH and CDR2 LQKENI. The CDR3 sequence: CASSLGRESEKLFF. CDR3 DNA: TGTGCCAGCTCACTCGGACGGGAATCCGAAAAACTGTTTTTT.

This chain joins TRBV2 and TRBJ2-3, with 11 bases fitting TRBD2. This CDR3 spans 15 amino acids. The junction had 7 bases not matched to a gene; V was cut back by 6 bases and J by 5 bases. In germline, CDR1 is SNHLY, CDR2 FYNNEI. The DNA of the CDR3 is TGTGCCAGCAGCGCCAATCTAGCGGGGGGAGATACGCAGTATTTT. This sequence encodes CASSANLAGGDTQYF.

The gene calls are TRBV15 and TRBJ1-3, with TRBD1 identical over 8 bases. The CDR3 loop spans 19 amino acids. The germline V gene has CDR1 LNHNV and CDR2 YYDKDF (reference sequence). J gave up 4 bases and V 0 bases, and 14 bases lay outside the gene matches. CDR3 loop: CATSREGIRQGIIGNTIYF. The CDR3 region has the DNA TGTGCCACCAGCAGAGAAGGCATCCGACAGGGGATAATCGGAAACACCATATATTTT.

Details on this clone: Other DNA sequences in this specimen translate into the identical CDR3. The V and J genes are TRBV5-1 and TRBJ2-1; 10 bases align to TRBD2. This CDR3 has 15 amino acids. J gave up 8 bases and V 4 bases, and 9 bases lay outside the gene matches. Germline V CDR1 and CDR2: SGHRS, YFSETQ. The CDR3 reads CASSPTSGGAYEQFF. Written as DNA, the CDR3 is TGCGCCAGCAGCCCCACAAGCGGGGGGGCCTATGAGCAGTTCTTC.

DNA of the CDR3: TGCGCCAGCAGCTTGACCGGGGCAGGGGAAGGGTCAATCAATGAGCAGTTCTTC. Its translation is CASSLTGAGEGSINEQFF. The rearrangement joins TRBV5-1 to TRBJ2-1; possibly TRBD1 for D (6 bases). Trimming took off 1 base at V and 6 bases at J, with 23 bases between the two ends. The V gene's germline CDR1 is SGHRS and CDR2 YFSETQ. The CDR3 contains 18 residues. Combining the CDR3 with reference TRBV5-1 and TRBJ2-1 gives the whole variable domain KAGVTQTPRYLIKTRGQQVTLSCSPISGHRSVSWYQQTPGQGLQFLFEYFSETQRNKGNFPGRFSGRQFSNSRSEMNVSTLELGDSALYLCASSLTGAGEGSINEQFFGPGTRLTVL.

J is TRBJ2-3 and V is TRBV18, with TRBD1 matching 7 bases. The CDR3 length is 16 residues. With V trimmed by 4 bases and J by 4 bases, 11 bases remained unmatched. The germline gives CDR1 KGHSH, CDR2 LQKENI. CDR3: CASSLRQGGGADTQYF. CDR3 DNA sequence: TGTGCCAGCTCACTTCGACAGGGCGGTGGCGCAGATACGCAGTATTTT.

The chain employs TRBV14 and TRBJ2-5; D uncertain. The V gene's germline CDR1 is SGHDN and CDR2 FVKESK. This CDR3 is 13 amino acids long. Trimming took off 4 bases at V and 1 base at J, with 7 bases between the two ends. CDR3 sequence: CASSRGLQETQYF. CDR3 DNA: TGTGCCAGCAGCCGAGGCCTCCAAGAGACCCAGTACTTC.

The table lists this clone with a few counts. CDR3 in DNA: TGTGCCAGCAGGGGAACTAGCGATAATGAGCAGTTCTTC. This gives the protein CASRGTSDNEQFF. The chain uses TRBV6-5 and TRBJ2-1, with 7 bases aligning to TRBD2. Germline loops: CDR1 MNHEY, CDR2 SVGAGI. V lost 6 bases, J lost 7 bases, and 6 bases stayed unmatched. This CDR3 is built from 13 residues.

This clone was detected only once. A read error may account for a junction end that differs from germline. The CDR3 reads CASSVRSGYNSSLHF. CDR3 DNA sequence: TGTGCCAGCAGTGTCCGGAGCGGCTATAATTCATCCCTCCACTTT. The V and J genes are TRBV25-1 and TRBJ1-6; D not certain. The CDR3 is 15 residues long. Germline V gene lookup returns CDR1 MGHDK and CDR2 SYGVNS.

This chain joins TRBV28 and TRBJ2-3; 12 bases match TRBD2. The trim removed 5 bases at V and 9 bases at J, leaving 15 bases unmatched. The CDR3 length is 17 residues. Germline CDR1 is MDHEN and CDR2 is SYDVKM. The CDR3 region has the DNA TGTGCCAGCAGTCCCCCTTATCCTAGCGGGGGGGCCCAAACGCAGTATTTT. This gives the protein CASSPPYPSGGAQTQYF.

The rearrangement links TRBV18 to TRBJ1-5; 8 bases line up with TRBD1. The germline V gene has CDR1 KGHSH and CDR2 LQKENI. The CDR3 has 19 residues. J was trimmed by 0 bases and V by 9 bases; bases with no gene match: 19. CDR3 residues: CARFLLTGAALCSNQPQHF. CDR3 DNA sequence: TGTGCCAGGTTCCTGTTGACAGGGGCCGCACTGTGTAGCAATCAGCCCCAGCATTTT. The whole variable domain, filled in from reference TRBV18 and TRBJ1-5, reads NAGVMQNPRHLVRRRGQEARLRCSPMKGHSHVYWYRQLPEEGLKFMVYLQKENIIDESGMPKERFSAEFPKEGPSILRIQQVVRGDSAAYFCARFLLTGAALCSNQPQHFGDGTRLSIL.

The chain carries TRBV4-1 and TRBJ2-1, with D possibly being TRBD1 (6 bases). CDR1 MGHRA and CDR2 YSYEKL come from the germline V gene. The CDR3 is 17 residues long. Trimming left V 2 bases short and J 8 bases short, with 22 bases between. CDR3 residues: CASSQRVTLGAADEQFF. CDR3 DNA sequence: TGCGCCAGCAGCCAAAGAGTGACGTTGGGGGCCGCGGATGAGCAGTTCTTC.

This clone was found a few times. The chain uses TRBV19 and TRBJ1-4; no firm D call. This CDR3 region has 13 residues. V lost 5 bases to trimming and J lost 7 bases, with 11 bases between them. CDR1 and CDR2 (germline): LNHDA, SQIVND (reference sequence). CDR3 sequence (DNA): TGTGCCAGTAGTCAGGAGGCGAGTGAAAAACTGTTTTTT. It is translated as CASSQEASEKLFF.

The rearrangement joins TRBV18 to TRBJ2-2; TRBD2 aligns across 7 bases. J was trimmed by 0 bases and V by 3 bases; bases with no gene match: 7. The germline CDR1 and CDR2 sequences are KGHSH and LQKENI. The CDR3 spans 17 residues. The CDR3 spells CASSPPSSGTNTGELFF. The CDR3 nucleotides read TGTGCCAGCTCACCGCCTTCTAGCGGAACGAACACCGGGGAGCTGTTTTTT.

This chain connects TRBV5-6 to TRBJ2-7; 7 positions agree with TRBD1. This CDR3 comprises 15 residues. Germline trimming cut 0 bases from V and 3 bases from J; bases unmatched to any gene: 6. CDR1 SGHDT and CDR2 YYEEEE come from the germline V gene. CDR3 amino acids: CASSLEDRVYYEQYF. CDR3 bases: TGTGCCAGCAGCTTGGAAGACAGGGTCTACTACGAGCAGTACTTC.

This sequence joins TRBV7-6 and TRBJ2-5; D call uncertain. Trimming cost V 4 bases and J 4 bases, with 7 bases left between them. Germline V gene sequence: CDR1 SGHVS, CDR2 FNYEAQ. The CDR3 consists of 12 residues. DNA for the CDR3: TGTGCCAGCAGCTATATGGCAGAGACCCAGTACTTC. Translating it yields CASSYMAETQYF.

The rearrangement links TRBV6-6 to TRBJ1-5; D may be TRBD1 (5 bases). The CDR3 runs 15 residues. Trimming took off 5 bases at V and 2 bases at J, with 13 bases between the two ends. Per the germline V gene, CDR1 is MNHNY and CDR2 is SVGAGI (reference sequence). The CDR3 DNA is TGTGCCAGCAGTCTCGACAGTTCCGGCAATCAGCCCCAGCATTTT. Encoded protein: CASSLDSSGNQPQHF.

V and J are TRBV6-1 and TRBJ2-1; unclear D gene. CDR3 length equals 12 residues. Germline loops: CDR1 MNHNS, CDR2 SASEGT. Trimming took off 2 bases at V and 6 bases at J, with 5 bases between the two ends. CDR3 amino acids: CASSENGNEQFF. The CDR3 DNA reads TGTGCCAGCAGTGAAAACGGCAATGAGCAGTTCTTC.

V usage is TRBV5-6 and J usage is TRBJ2-5; tentatively, D is TRBD1 (5 bases). Germline CDR1 and CDR2: SGHDT and YYEEEE. The CDR3 extends over 12 amino acids. The V and J ends lost 3 bases and 7 bases respectively, with 10 bases between them. CDR3 nucleotide sequence: TGTGCCAGCAGCTCCAGGGTCGGGACCCAGTACTTC. Translating it yields CASSSRVGTQYF.

This clone has just a few counts. The chain couples TRBV11-2 to TRBJ2-5, with D perhaps TRBD2 (6 bases). Germline V CDR1 and CDR2: SGHAT, FQNNGV. This CDR3 comprises 14 residues. V dropped 1 base and J dropped 5 bases, with 11 bases sitting between them. CDR3 sequence: CASSLVPGRETQYF. DNA for the CDR3: TGTGCCAGCAGCTTAGTCCCAGGGAGGGAGACCCAGTACTTC.

This rearrangement joins TRBV11-3 to TRBJ2-1, with 13 nucleotides matching TRBD2. CDR1 SGHNT and CDR2 YENEEA come from the germline V gene. This CDR3 has 15 residues. Unmatched junction bases numbered 3, after V lost 5 bases and J lost 5 bases. The CDR3 DNA follows: TGTGCCAGCAGCCTTACTAGCGGGGGGGACAATGAGCAGTTCTTC. Its protein product is CASSLTSGGDNEQFF. Combining the CDR3 with reference TRBV11-3 and TRBJ2-1 gives the whole variable domain EAGVVQSPRYKIIEKKQPVAFWCNPISGHNTLYWYLQNLGQGPELLIRYENEEAVDDSQLPKDRFSAERLKGVDSTLKIQPAELGDSAVYLCASSLTSGGDNEQFFGPGTRLTVL.

This chain connects TRBV11-2 to TRBJ2-2; TRBD2 matches at 10 bases. The V and J ends lost 4 bases and 4 bases, in that order; junction bases with no gene match: 6. Germline V gene sequence: CDR1 SGHAT, CDR2 FQNNGV. CDR3 size: 16 residues. DNA of the CDR3: TGTGCCAGCAGCTCAGCGGGGGGGGTTGTCACCGGGGAGCTGTTTTTT. This encodes CASSSAGGVVTGELFF.